This TCR beta chain was captured by sequencing in a study of T cell responses to AZD1222 COVID-19 vaccine. J was trimmed by 8 bases and V by 6 bases; bases with no gene match: 7. Germline loops: CDR1 MNHEY, CDR2 SVGAGI. The CDR3 has 13 amino acids. Study-wide results and limits: Reportedly, close to half of spike-specific TCRs are directed against unmutated variant regions. Spike was spanned by vaccine-associated CD4 TCRs, which were dominant at 160-218 and 743-854. Repertoires were collected only later (after the peak T cell response had occurred). Donor demographics were predominantly white British with a female majority; clonal diversity may be underestimated.

TCRdb's copy holds only in-frame clones and misses some; the assay was immunoSEQ multiplex PCR. The repertoire holds about 140,000 clones, with about 89% as singletons. With regard to this clone: Its antigen is unknown.

The sequence was obtained from an adult who received the MenACWY meningococcal vaccine as a control. This rearrangement joins TRBV6-5 to TRBJ2-1; the match to TRBD2 covers 7 bases. The starting material was peripheral blood, obtained 28 days after the second dose of the MenACWY control vaccine. The DNA of the CDR3 is TGTGCCAGCAGAGACTCTAGCGGACATGAGCAGTTCTTC. Translation: CASRDSSGHEQFF.